This section outlines one T cell receptor (beta chain) sequence together with its context. What it binds is unknown. V was trimmed by 5 bases and J by 0 bases, leaving 8 bases between them. This CDR3 spans 15 amino acids. Germline-derived CDR1 and CDR2 are SGHTA and FQGTGA. The study, taken as a whole, reports: Tumor Treg TCRs overlapped most with tumor naive CD4+ cells. In terms of TCR gene usage, tumor memory CD4+ T cells clustered together with blood and lymph node memory CD4+ cells, as well as with lymph node naive CD4+ cells. Whole repertoires were not studied in the larger cohort, only one V-J beta rearrangement.

Full-length variable regions came from constant-region reverse primers plus semi-nested Nested Universal Primer A PCR. TCRdb re-analysed the 5' RACE reads in MiXCR, keeping a single row per CDR3 protein. The sample yields approximately 60,000 distinct CDR3 sequences, more than 25% seen once. Sequenced material: tumor-infiltrating memory CD4+ T cells sorted from the breast tumor. Subset reported: memory CD4+ T cells, CD4+CD45RO+CD25-. J is TRBJ2-6 and V is TRBV7-3, with D uncertain. The sequence was collected from a female donor with breast cancer. This CDR3 is CASSELSSGANVLTF. The CDR3 DNA reads as TGTGCCAGCAGCGAACTGAGCTCTGGGGCCAACGTCCTGACTTTC.